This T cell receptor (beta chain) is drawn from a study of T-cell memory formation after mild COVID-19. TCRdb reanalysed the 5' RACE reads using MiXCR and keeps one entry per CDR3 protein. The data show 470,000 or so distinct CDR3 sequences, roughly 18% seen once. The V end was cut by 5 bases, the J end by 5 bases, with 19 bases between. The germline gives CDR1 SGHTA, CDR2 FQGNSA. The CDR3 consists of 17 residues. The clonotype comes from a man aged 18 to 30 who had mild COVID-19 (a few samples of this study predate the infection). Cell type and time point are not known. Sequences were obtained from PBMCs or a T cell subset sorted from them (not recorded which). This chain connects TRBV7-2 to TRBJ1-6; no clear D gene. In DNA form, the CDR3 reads TGTGCCAGCAGCCAGGTGTCCCGGCCCGGCAATAATTCACCCCTCCACTTT. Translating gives CASSQVSRPGNNSPLHF.